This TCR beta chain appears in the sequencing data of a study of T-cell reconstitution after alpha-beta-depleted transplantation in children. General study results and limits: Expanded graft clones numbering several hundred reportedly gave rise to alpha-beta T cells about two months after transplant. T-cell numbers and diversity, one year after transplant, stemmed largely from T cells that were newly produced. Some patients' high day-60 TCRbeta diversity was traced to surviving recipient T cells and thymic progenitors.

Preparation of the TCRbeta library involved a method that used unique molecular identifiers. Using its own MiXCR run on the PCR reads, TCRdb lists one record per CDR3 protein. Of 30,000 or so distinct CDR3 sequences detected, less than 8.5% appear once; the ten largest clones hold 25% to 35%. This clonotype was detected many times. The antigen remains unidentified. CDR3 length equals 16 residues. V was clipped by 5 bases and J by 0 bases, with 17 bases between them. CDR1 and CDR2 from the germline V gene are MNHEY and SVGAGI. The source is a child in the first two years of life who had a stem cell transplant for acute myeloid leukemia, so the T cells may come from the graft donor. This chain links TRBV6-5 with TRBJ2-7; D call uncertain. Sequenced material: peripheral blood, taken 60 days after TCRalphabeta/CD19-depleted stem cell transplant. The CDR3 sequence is CASSLTPGGVSYEQYF. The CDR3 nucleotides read TGTGCCAGCAGTCTTACTCCTGGCGGAGTCTCCTACGAGCAGTACTTC.